One and the same sample provided the 18 T cell receptor beta chains below, sequenced in a study of shared clonotypes between healthy human individuals. Assay: immunoSEQ multiplex PCR; the TCRdb copy retains only in-frame clones and omits some. The table has around 1.4 million clones, less than 99% seen once. The sequenced material came from naive CD4+ T cells sorted from blood. Specified subset: CD45RA+ positively selected. The receptors stem from a man aged 25-45 years in good health.

A single count supports this clone. The chain employs TRBV5-8 and TRBJ2-5; a weak D match, TRBD2 (6 bases). The V gene's germline CDR1 is SGHTS and CDR2 YDEGEE. The germline V and J ends were trimmed by 2 bases and 2 bases, with 16 bases remaining between them. The CDR3 is 16 residues long. In DNA, the CDR3 is TGTGCCAGCAGCTTAGGTCTAGGCGGGGCGCAAGAGACCCAGTACTTC. Translating gives CASSLGLGGAQETQYF.

V gene TRBV5-1 combines with J gene TRBJ2-2; no reliable D call. V lost 4 bases to trimming and J lost 4 bases, with 11 bases between them. The CDR3 is 14 residues long. Germline-derived CDR1 and CDR2 are SGHRS and YFSETQ. In nucleotides, the CDR3 is TGCGCCAGCAGCCCGTTGACATTCACCGGGGAGCTGTTTTTT. Encoded protein: CASSPLTFTGELFF.

CDR3 coding DNA: TGTGCCAGCAGCTTAGGGGCTCGAGAGACCCAGTACTTC. The encoded protein is CASSLGARETQYF. The chain has TRBV5-5 and TRBJ2-5, with TRBD1 as a possible D gene (5 bases). V lost 2 bases, J lost 4 bases, and 9 bases lay in between. The CDR3 covers 13 residues. Germline CDR1 reads SGHKS; CDR2 reads YYEKEE (reference sequence). The full variable domain, its missing parts supplied by reference TRBV5-5 and TRBJ2-5, is DAGVTQSPTHLIKTRGQQVTLRCSPISGHKSVSWYQQVLGQGPQFIFQYYEKEERGRGNFPDRFSARQFPNYSSELNVNALLLGDSALYLCASSLGARETQYFGPGTRLLVL.

The chain carries TRBV5-6 and TRBJ2-3; D is undetermined. This CDR3 comprises 14 residues. V dropped 5 bases and J dropped 0 bases, with 10 bases sitting between them. Per germline, CDR1 SGHDT and CDR2 YYEEEE. CDR3 nucleotide sequence: TGTGCCAGCAGTTTGACACAAAGCACAGATACGCAGTATTTT. It specifies CASSLTQSTDTQYF. Complete variable domain (other parts from reference TRBV5-6 and TRBJ2-3): DAGVTQSPTHLIKTRGQQVTLRCSPKSGHDTVSWYQQALGQGPQFIFQYYEEEERQRGNFPDRFSGHQFPNYSSELNVNALLLGDSALYLCASSLTQSTDTQYFGPGTRLTVL.

The V and J genes are TRBV14 and TRBJ2-7; tentative D call: TRBD1 (6 bases). The V end was cut by 2 bases, the J end by 2 bases, with 13 bases between. Germline-derived CDR1 and CDR2 are SGHDN and FVKESK. CDR3 length: 15 residues. The chain's CDR3 is CASSQPDRFTYEQYF. The CDR3 DNA reads TGTGCCAGCAGCCAACCCGACAGGTTCACCTACGAGCAGTACTTC. The full variable domain, rest sourced from reference TRBV14 and TRBJ2-7, is EAGVTQFPSHSVIEKGQTVTLRCDPISGHDNLYWYRRVMGKEIKFLLHFVKESKQDESGMPNNRFLAERTGGTYSTLKVQPAELEDSGVYFCASSQPDRFTYEQYFGPGTRLTVT.

This chain links TRBV18 with TRBJ1-1; D may be TRBD1 (6 bases). V lost 3 bases and J 4 bases, leaving 15 bases between the germline ends. Germline CDR1 and CDR2: KGHSH and LQKENI. The CDR3 totals 15 residues. CDR3 residues: CASSPTSQGSTEAFF. The CDR3 bases are TGTGCCAGCTCACCCACGTCTCAGGGGAGCACTGAAGCTTTCTTT.

The chain uses TRBV27 and TRBJ2-1; D not resolved. This CDR3 comprises 16 residues. CDR1 and CDR2 (germline): MNHEY, SMNVEV (reference sequence). Trimming removed 4 bases from V and 5 bases from J, with 18 bases in between. CDR3 loop: CASSSMTLSLNNEQFF. In nucleotides, the CDR3 is TGTGCCAGCAGTTCCATGACACTTTCTCTGAACAATGAGCAGTTCTTC.

This chain joins TRBV7-2 and TRBJ2-7; tentative D call: TRBD2 (7 bases). In germline, CDR1 is SGHTA, CDR2 FQGNSA. This CDR3 region has 13 residues. V lost 7 bases to trimming and J lost 12 bases, with 22 bases between them. The CDR3 protein is CASTPLLGGGRYF. In DNA form, the CDR3 reads TGTGCCAGCACCCCCCTACTAGGGGGGGGGCGGTACTTC.

Concerning this clone itself: This sample also contains other DNA sequences that code for the same CDR3. This chain connects TRBV9 to TRBJ2-3; TRBD1 might be the D (6 bases). CDR3 size: 14 residues. Trimming removed 0 bases from V and 3 bases from J, with 8 bases in between. Germline values: CDR1 SGDLS, CDR2 YYNGEE. The chain's CDR3 is CASSVAQGTDTQYF. The CDR3 DNA follows: TGTGCCAGCAGCGTAGCGCAGGGGACAGATACGCAGTATTTT.

The chain couples TRBV27 to TRBJ2-2, with 11 bases lining up with TRBD2. The CDR3 is 16 amino acids. Germline V gene sequence: CDR1 MNHEY, CDR2 SMNVEV (reference sequence). V trimming: 2 bases; J trimming: 5 bases; junction bases outside the gene matches: 4. The CDR3 region is CASSLTSGSPTGELFF. CDR3 bases: TGTGCCAGCAGTTTAACTAGCGGGAGTCCGACCGGGGAGCTGTTTTTT.

V is TRBV5-4 and J is TRBJ2-1; perhaps D is TRBD1 or TRBD2 (5 bases each). The CDR3 loop spans 14 amino acids. Trimming left V 4 bases short and J 2 bases short, with 10 bases between. CDR1 and CDR2 from the germline V gene are SGHNT and YYREEE (reference sequence). CDR3 coding DNA: TGTGCCAGCAGCCCGGGGCTAGCCTACAATGAGCAGTTCTTC. It specifies CASSPGLAYNEQFF.

V is TRBV28 and J is TRBJ1-4; D not certain. The CDR3 has 11 residues. Germline-derived CDR1 and CDR2 are MDHEN and SYDVKM. V was shortened by 3 bases and J by 14 bases, with 10 bases between the two germline ends. The CDR3 DNA reads as TGTGCCAGCAGTTTGGGCGGTCCTCTGTTTTTT. Translation: CASSLGGPLFF.

V and J are TRBV5-1 and TRBJ2-3, with 7 bases identical to TRBD2. The germline V gene encodes CDR1 SGHRS and CDR2 YFSETQ. The length of the CDR3 is 15 residues. The junction had 6 bases not matched to a gene; V was cut back by 1 base and J by 4 bases. CDR3 coding DNA: TGCGCCAGCAGCTTGCGCGGGAGTCCCGCAGATACGCAGTATTTT. Translated, it gives CASSLRGSPADTQYF. The full variable domain, its missing parts supplied by reference TRBV5-1 and TRBJ2-3, is KAGVTQTPRYLIKTRGQQVTLSCSPISGHRSVSWYQQTPGQGLQFLFEYFSETQRNKGNFPGRFSGRQFSNSRSEMNVSTLELGDSALYLCASSLRGSPADTQYFGPGTRLTVL.

V usage is TRBV7-3 and J usage is TRBJ2-5; 9 bases fit TRBD1. This CDR3 is built from 15 residues. The germline CDR1 and CDR2 sequences are SGHTA and FQGTGA. V dropped 10 bases and J dropped 3; count of bases not matched to a gene: 12. The CDR3 DNA is TGTGCCATCCGGACAGGGGAGAGGCAAAAAGAGACCCAGTACTTC. Residues: CAIRTGERQKETQYF.

This rearrangement joins TRBV2 to TRBJ2-3, with D unclear. CDR3 length equals 15 residues. Per the germline V gene, CDR1 is SNHLY and CDR2 is FYNNEI. Trimming removed 4 bases at V and 3 bases at J, with 14 bases between. The CDR3 region has the DNA TGTGCCAGCAGTGGGAATGGTCTTGGGACAGATACGCAGTATTTT. It yields the protein CASSGNGLGTDTQYF.

This clone was found once. V usage is TRBV5-1 and J usage is TRBJ2-5; D assignment may be TRBD1 or TRBD2 (6 bases each). This CDR3 has 16 amino acids. Trimming cost V 3 bases and J 4 bases, with 19 bases left between them. Germline loops: CDR1 SGHRS, CDR2 YFSETQ. The CDR3 nucleotides read TGCGCCAGCAGCTGGGGAGGCGCAGGGGAAGGAGAGACCCAGTACTTC. As protein: CASSWGGAGEGETQYF.

V gene TRBV7-8 combines with J gene TRBJ2-1; possibly TRBD1 for D (5 bases). Trimming left V 5 bases short and J 4 bases short, with 9 bases between. The length of the CDR3 is 13 residues. Germline-derived CDR1 and CDR2 are SGHVS and FQNEAQ. The CDR3 is CASSTTEYNEQFF. The CDR3 region has the DNA TGTGCCAGCAGCACGACAGAATACAATGAGCAGTTCTTC.

The V call is TRBV2, the J call TRBJ2-7; D is unclear. Germline CDR1 SNHLY, CDR2 FYNNEI. This CDR3 contains 13 residues. The ends were cut back, 6 bases at V and 0 bases at J, with 9 bases in the middle. CDR3 sequence (DNA): TGTGCCAGCAGCGGCTACTACTCCTACGAGCAGTACTTC. It codes for CASSGYYSYEQYF.